These 10 T cell receptor beta chains originate from one sample sequenced in a study of T cells in narcolepsy. Only in-frame clones appear in the TCRdb table, and some are missing; sequencing was by immunoSEQ multiplex PCR. The sample shows 35,000 to 40,000 clones, approximately 86% of them seen only once. The material sequenced was CD45RA- memory CD4+ T cells from PBMCs. These receptors originate from a human donor with narcolepsy.

This chain connects TRBV4-2 to TRBJ2-5, with 7 bases lining up with TRBD1. Germline-derived CDR1 and CDR2 are LGHNA and YNFKEQ. J lost 10 bases, V lost 4 bases, and 15 bases had no gene match. This CDR3 has 15 residues. CDR3 loop: CASSRELTGIRDQYF. CDR3 sequence (DNA): TGTGCCAGCAGCCGCGAACTGACAGGGATTCGGGACCAGTACTTC.

The V gene is TRBV6-1, the J gene TRBJ1-2; D call uncertain. Germline V gives CDR1 MNHNS, CDR2 SASEGT. The CDR3 extends over 12 amino acids. The germline V and J ends were trimmed by 9 bases and 7 bases, with 15 bases remaining between them. Here the CDR3 DNA reads TGTGCCAGTGCACAAGGTTCCGTTGGCTACACCTTC. Protein product: CASAQGSVGYTF.

Here the CDR3 DNA reads TGTGCCAGCAGCCTGGGTCAGGCTAATCGGGAAGAGACCCAGTACTTC. Encoded protein: CASSLGQANREETQYF. The chain uses TRBV9 and TRBJ2-5; D call uncertain. CDR3 length equals 16 residues. V dropped 4 bases and J dropped 3 bases, with 19 bases sitting between them. Germline lookup yields CDR1 SGDLS and CDR2 YYNGEE. Full variable domain (missing parts from reference TRBV9 and TRBJ2-5): DSGVTQTPKHLITATGQRVTLRCSPRSGDLSVYWYQQSLDQGLQFLIQYYNGEERAKGNILERFSAQQFPDLHSELNLSSLELGDSALYFCASSLGQANREETQYFGPGTRLLVL.

The chain uses TRBV27 and TRBJ1-2; perhaps TRBD1 as D (5 bases). From germline, CDR1 is MNHEY and CDR2 SMNVEV (reference sequence). V gave up 3 bases and J gave up 0 bases, with 11 bases separating them. This CDR3 spans 15 amino acids. The CDR3 DNA is TGTGCCAGCAGTTTCCAGGGCGGCCCTAACTATGGCTACACCTTC. Protein sequence: CASSFQGGPNYGYTF.

The V call is TRBV2, the J call TRBJ1-5, with D maybe TRBD1 (5 bases). The length of the CDR3 is 13 residues. CDR1 SNHLY and CDR2 FYNNEI come from the germline V gene. V lost 6 bases and J lost 0, with 6 bases in between. The CDR3 nucleotides read TGTGCCAGCAGGGGGGATAGCAATCAGCCCCAGCATTTT. This codes for CASRGDSNQPQHF. The entire variable domain, with the rest obtained from reference TRBV2 and TRBJ1-5, is as follows: EPEVTQTPSHQVTQMGQEVILRCVPISNHLYFYWYRQILGQKVEFLVSFYNNEISEKSEIFDDQFSVERPDGSNFTLKIRSTKLEDSAMYFCASRGDSNQPQHFGDGTRLSIL.

The chain recombines TRBV4-3 with TRBJ1-2; possibly TRBD1 for D (6 bases). Germline-derived CDR1 and CDR2 are LGHNA and YSLEER. The CDR3 contains 15 residues. The V end was cut by 1 base, the J end by 3 bases, with 12 bases between. CDR3 amino acids: CASSQAWTDDYGYTF. The CDR3 coding sequence is TGCGCCAGCAGCCAAGCCTGGACAGACGACTATGGCTACACCTTC.

This clone has a handful of counts. The genes are TRBV19 and TRBJ1-1, with TRBD1 as a possible D gene (5 bases). Trimming pared 7 bases from V and 6 bases from J, leaving 18 bases between. The V gene's germline CDR1 is LNHDA and CDR2 SQIVND (reference sequence). The CDR3 spans 14 residues. CDR3 sequence reads: CASNPGSMAAEAFF. DNA of the CDR3: TGTGCCAGTAACCCAGGGAGTATGGCGGCTGAAGCTTTCTTT.

This clone appeared a single time. This chain uses TRBV7-2 with TRBJ2-7, with no clear D. V lost 4 bases to trimming and J lost 2 bases, with 9 bases between them. The CDR3 has 13 amino acids. From germline, CDR1 is SGHTA and CDR2 FQGNSA. The CDR3 is CASSSQKPYEQYF. The CDR3, as DNA: TGTGCCAGCAGCTCGCAAAAGCCCTACGAGCAGTACTTC.

The rearrangement uses TRBV28 and TRBJ1-2; D call uncertain. CDR1 is MDHEN and CDR2 is SYDVKM in the germline V gene. V lost 6 bases and J 5 bases, leaving 10 bases between the germline ends. The CDR3 spans 12 residues. This chain's CDR3 is CASSLTAYGYTF. In DNA form, the CDR3 reads TGTGCCAGCAGCCTAACGGCATATGGCTACACCTTC.

The chain links TRBV7-2 to TRBJ2-1, with 12 bases matching TRBD2. Germline V lookup: CDR1 SGHTA, CDR2 FQGNSA. CDR3 length: 16 amino acids. With 5 bases clipped from V and 9 bases from J, the junction kept 11 bases outside the gene matches. The CDR3 DNA follows: TGTGCCAGCAGCAGATCTAGCGGGGGGGCCATACGTGAGCAGTTCTTC. Residues: CASSRSSGGAIREQFF. Full variable domain (remainder filled in from reference TRBV7-2 and TRBJ2-1): GAGVSQSPSNKVTEKGKDVELRCDPISGHTALYWYRQSLGQGLEFLIYFQGNSAPDKSGLPSDRFSAERTGGSVSTLTIQRTQQEDSAVYLCASSRSSGGAIREQFFGPGTRLTVL.